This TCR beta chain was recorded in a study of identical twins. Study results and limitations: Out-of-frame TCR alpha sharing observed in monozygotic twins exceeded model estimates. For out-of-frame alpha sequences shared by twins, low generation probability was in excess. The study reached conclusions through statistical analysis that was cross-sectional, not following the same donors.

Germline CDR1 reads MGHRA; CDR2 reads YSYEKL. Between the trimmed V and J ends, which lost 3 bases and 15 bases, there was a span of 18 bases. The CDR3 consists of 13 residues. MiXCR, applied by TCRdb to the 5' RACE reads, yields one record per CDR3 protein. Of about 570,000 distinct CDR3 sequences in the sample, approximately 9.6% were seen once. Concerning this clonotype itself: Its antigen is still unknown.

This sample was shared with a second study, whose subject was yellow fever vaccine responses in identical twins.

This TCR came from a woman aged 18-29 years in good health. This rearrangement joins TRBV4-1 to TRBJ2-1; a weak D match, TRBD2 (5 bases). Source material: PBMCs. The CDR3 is CASSHAGSPWPFF. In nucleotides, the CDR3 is TGCGCCAGCAGCCATGCGGGCTCCCCCTGGCCGTTCTTC.